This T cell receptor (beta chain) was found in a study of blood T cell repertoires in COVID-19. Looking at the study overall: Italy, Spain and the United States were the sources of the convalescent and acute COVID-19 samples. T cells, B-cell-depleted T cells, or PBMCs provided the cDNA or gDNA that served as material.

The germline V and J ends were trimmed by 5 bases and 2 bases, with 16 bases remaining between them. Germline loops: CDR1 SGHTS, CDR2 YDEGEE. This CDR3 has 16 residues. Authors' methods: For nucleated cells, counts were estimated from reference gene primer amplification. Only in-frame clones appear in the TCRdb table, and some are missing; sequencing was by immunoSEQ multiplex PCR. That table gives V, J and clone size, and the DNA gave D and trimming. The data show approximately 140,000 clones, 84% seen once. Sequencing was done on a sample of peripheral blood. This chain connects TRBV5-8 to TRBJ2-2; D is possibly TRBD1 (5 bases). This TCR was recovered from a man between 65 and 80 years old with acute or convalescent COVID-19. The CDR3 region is CASSLYEGANTGELFF. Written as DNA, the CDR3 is TGTGCCAGCAGTCTCTATGAAGGGGCCAACACCGGGGAGCTGTTTTTT.